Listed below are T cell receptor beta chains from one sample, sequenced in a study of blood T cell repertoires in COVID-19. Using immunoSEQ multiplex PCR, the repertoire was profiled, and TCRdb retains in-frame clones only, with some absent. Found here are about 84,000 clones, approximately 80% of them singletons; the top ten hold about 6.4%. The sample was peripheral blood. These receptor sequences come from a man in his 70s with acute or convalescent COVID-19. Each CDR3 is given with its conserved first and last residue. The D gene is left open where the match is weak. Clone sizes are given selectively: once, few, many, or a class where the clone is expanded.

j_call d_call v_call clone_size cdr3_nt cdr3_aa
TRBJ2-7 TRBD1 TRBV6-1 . TGTGCCAGCAGTGAGGCTTTGGGACAGGTCTCCTACGAGCAGTACTTC CASSEALGQVSYEQYF
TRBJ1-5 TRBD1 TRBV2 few TGTGCCAGCAGTGGGGGGACAGATAGCAATCAGCCCCAGCATTTT CASSGGTDSNQPQHF
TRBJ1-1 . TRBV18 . TGTGCCAGCTCACTAGGTATTGACTCCTCCAACACTGAAGCTTTCTTT CASSLGIDSSNTEAFF
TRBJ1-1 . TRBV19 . TGTGCCAGTAGGCCAGGCCTGCTAATGAACACTGAAGCTTTCTTT CASRPGLLMNTEAFF
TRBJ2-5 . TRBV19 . TGTGCCAGTAGTATAGGGGGGCAGACCCAAGAGACCCAGTACTTC CASSIGGQTQETQYF
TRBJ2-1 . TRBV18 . TGTGCCAGCTCACCTTGGGCCGGTCAGGGGCAGCAGTTCTTC CASSPWAGQGQQFF
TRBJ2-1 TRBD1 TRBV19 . TGTGCCAGTAGCCTAGGGGGCTACCCCAATGAGCAGTTCTTC CASSLGGYPNEQFF
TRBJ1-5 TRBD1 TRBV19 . TGTGCCAGTATGGACAGGGGAAGCAATCAGCCCCAGCATTTT CASMDRGSNQPQHF
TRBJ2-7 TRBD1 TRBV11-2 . TGTGCCAGCAGCTTAGCGGGGGGACAGGGGGCTACGTACGAGCAGTACTTC CASSLAGGQGATYEQYF
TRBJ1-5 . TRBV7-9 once TGTGCCAGCAGCACAGCAGGGCTTAATCAGCCCCAGCATTTT CASSTAGLNQPQHF
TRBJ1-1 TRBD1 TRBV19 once TGTGCCAGTAGAATAACAGGGGGCCGGGGTAACACTGAAGCTTTCTTT CASRITGGRGNTEAFF
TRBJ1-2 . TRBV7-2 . TGTGCCAGCAGCTTAGAGGAGGGGCAAACGGATGGCTACACCTTC CASSLEEGQTDGYTF
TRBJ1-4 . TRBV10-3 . TGTGCCATCGGAGGGGGGGAGGAAAAACTGTTTTTT CAIGGGEEKLFF
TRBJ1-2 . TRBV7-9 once TGTGCCAGCAGCTCGGAGAACTATGGCTACACCTTC CASSSENYGYTF
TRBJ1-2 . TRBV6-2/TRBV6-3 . TGTGCCAGCAGTTACCTGTATGGCTACACCTTC CASSYLYGYTF
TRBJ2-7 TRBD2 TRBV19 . TGTGCCAGTAGTTCCGCGCGACTAGCGGGGCCCTACGAGCAGTACTTC CASSSARLAGPYEQYF
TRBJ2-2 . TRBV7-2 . TGTGCCAGCAGCTTAGTGGGGAGGAACACCGGGGAGCTGTTTTTT CASSLVGRNTGELFF
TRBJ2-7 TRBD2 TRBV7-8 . TGTGCCAGCAGCCTAAACGCCGGGACTAGCGGGAGGGGTGTCGAGCAGTACTTC CASSLNAGTSGRGVEQYF
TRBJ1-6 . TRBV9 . TGTGCCAGCAGCGTAGCGACAGGCTACAATTCACCCCTCCACTTT CASSVATGYNSPLHF
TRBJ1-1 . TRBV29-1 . TGCAGCGTTGATCGGGGGAACACTGAAGCTTTCTTT CSVDRGNTEAFF
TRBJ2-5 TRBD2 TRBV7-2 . TGTGCCAGCAGCTCAATATTAGCGGGGTCGTTGACCCAGTACTTC CASSSILAGSLTQYF
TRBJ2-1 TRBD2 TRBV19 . TGTGCCAGTAGGGGACTAGATGTGGTCAATGAGCAGTTCTTC CASRGLDVVNEQFF
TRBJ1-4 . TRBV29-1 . TGCAGCGTTGCGAGAGTCCGCGTATGTGAAAAACTGTTTTTT CSVARVRVCEKLFF
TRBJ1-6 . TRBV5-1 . TGCGCCAGCAGCCACCGGTCGGGTCAGAGCTCCTATAATTCACCCCTCCACTTT CASSHRSGQSSYNSPLHF
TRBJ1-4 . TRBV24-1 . TGTGCCACCAGTGGCGGGGGCGAGGATGAAAAACTGTTTTTT CATSGGGEDEKLFF
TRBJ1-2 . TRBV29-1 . TGCAGCGTTGGACCATCAGGGCACGATGGCTACACCTTC CSVGPSGHDGYTF
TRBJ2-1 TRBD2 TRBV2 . TGTGCCAGCAGGCCCACTAGCGGACTCTACAATGAGCAGTTCTTC CASRPTSGLYNEQFF
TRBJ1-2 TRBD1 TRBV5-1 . TGCGCCAGCAGCTTTGAGGGACAGGGAATCTATGGCTACACCTTC CASSFEGQGIYGYTF
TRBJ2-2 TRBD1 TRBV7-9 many TGTGCCAGCAGCGAGGGACAGGGGAACACCGGGGAGCTGTTTTTT CASSEGQGNTGELFF
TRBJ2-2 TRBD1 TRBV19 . TGTGCCAGTAGTGGACAACAGGGGGCTATCGGGGAGCTGTTTTTT CASSGQQGAIGELFF
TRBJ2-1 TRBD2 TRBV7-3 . TGTGCCAGCAGCTTAGTAGCGGGAGCTTACAATGAGCAGTTCTTC CASSLVAGAYNEQFF
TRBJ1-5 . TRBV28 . TGTGCCAGCAGTTTATATAAGGGGCCCCAGCCCCAGCATTTT CASSLYKGPQPQHF
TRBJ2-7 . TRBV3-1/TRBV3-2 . TGTGCCAGCAGCCTGCCCTCCAGCGAGCAGTACTTC CASSLPSSEQYF
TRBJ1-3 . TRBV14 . TGTGCCAGCAGCCGACTTACAGGGGGAAACACCATATATTTT CASSRLTGGNTIYF
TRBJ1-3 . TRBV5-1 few TGCGCCAGCAGCTTGGATACAGGGAGAGGAAACACCATATATTTT CASSLDTGRGNTIYF
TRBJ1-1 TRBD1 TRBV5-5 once TGTGCCAGCAGCTTCTCCGGGACAGGATACACTGAAGCTTTCTTT CASSFSGTGYTEAFF
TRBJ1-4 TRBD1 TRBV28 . TGTGCCAGCAGTTTAGTGGGACAGGGAGAAAAACTGTTTTTT CASSLVGQGEKLFF
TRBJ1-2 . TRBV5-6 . TGTGCCAGCAAAAGGAGAACGACAGGAAACTATGGCTACACCTTC CASKRRTTGNYGYTF
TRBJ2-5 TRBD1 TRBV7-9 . TGTGCCAGCAGCTTAGGCACAGGGGGGGAGACCCAGTACTTC CASSLGTGGETQYF
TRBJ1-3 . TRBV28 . TGTGCCAGCAGTGCCATAGACAGTTCTGGAAACACCATATATTTT CASSAIDSSGNTIYF
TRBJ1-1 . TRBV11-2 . TGTGCCAGCAGCCTGGCGCGAGGAATAGCTTTCTTT CASSLARGIAFF